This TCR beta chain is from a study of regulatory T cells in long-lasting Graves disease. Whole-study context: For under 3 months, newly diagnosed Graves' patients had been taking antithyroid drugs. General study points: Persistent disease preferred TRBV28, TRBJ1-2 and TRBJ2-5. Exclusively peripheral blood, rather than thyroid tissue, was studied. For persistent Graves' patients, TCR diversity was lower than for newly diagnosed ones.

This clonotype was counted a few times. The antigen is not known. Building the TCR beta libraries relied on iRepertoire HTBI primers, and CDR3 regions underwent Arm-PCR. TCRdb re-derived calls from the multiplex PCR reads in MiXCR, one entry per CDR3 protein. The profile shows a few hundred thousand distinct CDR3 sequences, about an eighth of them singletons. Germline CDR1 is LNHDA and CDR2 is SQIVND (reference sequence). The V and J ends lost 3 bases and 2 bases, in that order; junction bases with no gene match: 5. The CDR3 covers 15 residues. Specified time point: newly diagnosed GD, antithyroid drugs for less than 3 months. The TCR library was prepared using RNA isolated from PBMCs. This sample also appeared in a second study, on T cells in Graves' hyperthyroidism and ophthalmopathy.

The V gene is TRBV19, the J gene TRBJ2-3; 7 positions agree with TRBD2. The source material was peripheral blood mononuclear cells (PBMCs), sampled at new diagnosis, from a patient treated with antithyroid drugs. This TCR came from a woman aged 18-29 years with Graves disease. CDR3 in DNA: TGTGCCAGTAGTATCCCGGGGACTATCACAGATACGCAGTATTTT. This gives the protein CASSIPGTITDTQYF.